The table lists the clone carrying this T cell receptor beta chain with many counts. Its target is not known. The CDR3 length is 16 residues. Trimming removed 2 bases from V and 6 bases from J; junction bases left unmatched: 4. CDR1 is LGHDT, CDR2 YNNKEL, per germline (reference sequence). TCR cDNA molecules each had a unique molecular identifier. Each CDR3 protein is one row after TCRdb ran MiXCR on the 5' RACE reads. Of about 8,100 distinct CDR3 sequences in the sample, 12% were seen once. Time point indicated: sample taken at primary tumor resection. There were around 72 donors, all of them untreated patients with early-stage non-small cell lung cancer. This entry belongs to a study of spatial heterogeneity in lung cancer. Study in general: Bulk RNA-seq from matched material yielded a T cell module score that correlated strongly with TCR transcript counts in tumor regions.

Study-wide results and limits: Counts of expanded alpha and beta TCRs within tumors tracked the tumor nonsynonymous mutation count.

V and J are TRBV3-1 and TRBJ2-1; TRBD2 aligns across 13 bases. The source was lung tumor tissue, collected at surgery. The sequence was collected from a male donor with early-stage non-small cell lung cancer. DNA for the CDR3: TGTGCCAGCAGCCAACGTAGGACTAGCGGGGGCAATGAGCAGTTCTTC. This sequence encodes CASSQRRTSGGNEQFF.